This T cell receptor (beta chain) came from a study of blood T cell repertoires in COVID-19. On the study more broadly: The United States, Italy and Spain were the sources of the acute and convalescent COVID-19 samples.

CDR1 is SEHNR, CDR2 FQNEAQ, per germline (reference sequence). The V segment lost 5 bases and the J segment 3 bases; nucleotides outside the gene matches: 3. This CDR3 has 14 residues. Patients at the Seattle site were enrolled during active infection and followed longitudinally. Original handling: Researchers report that nucleated cell counts were estimated from reference gene primer amplification. Sequencing was performed with immunoSEQ multiplex PCR; in TCRdb, only in-frame clones are kept and a portion is missing. V and J calls and clone size are copied from that table; D and trimming were computed from the DNA. The sample lists tens of thousands of clones; approximately 91% were seen once. This clone appeared once.

The sequence came from a man in his sixties with COVID-19, enrolled during active disease. The rearrangement joins TRBV7-9 to TRBJ1-2, with TRBD1 identical over 10 bases. Material for sequencing was peripheral blood. As DNA, the CDR3 is TGTGCCAGCAGCGTCGGACAGGGGGACTATGGCTACACCTTC. Protein product: CASSVGQGDYGYTF.